These 23 T cell receptor beta chains were all obtained from the same sample, sequenced in a study of OX40 agonist ivuxolimab in advanced cancers. Libraries were constructed by the immunoSEQ multiplex PCR assay. The table comes from immuneACCESS by way of TCRdb, which keeps in-frame sequences with V and J called. Part of the clones is missing from these tables; in studies checked, under half for an unresolved V gene and the rest for unknown reasons. This sample comprises 80,000 to 100,000 clones, about 90% of them detected only once. Jointly, the top ten make up 0.45% to 0.55% of the sample. Sequenced material: CD4+ or CD8+ T cells sorted from blood, taken in a trial of the OX40 agonist ivuxolimab. The source is an adult with an advanced solid tumor such as melanoma, head and neck, liver or kidney cancer.

The J gene is TRBJ2-3, the V gene TRBV5-6, with TRBD2 identical over 9 bases. After removal of 4 bases from V and 2 bases from J, the junction contained 8 bases not matched to a gene. Germline CDR1 and CDR2: SGHDT and YYEEEE. CDR3 length: 16 amino acids. This chain's CDR3 is CASSLRSGGPTDTQYF. The CDR3 nucleotides are TGTGCCAGCAGCCTCCGGAGCGGGGGGCCCACAGATACGCAGTATTTT.

V gene TRBV19 combines with J gene TRBJ1-6; 10 bases match TRBD1. V dropped 6 bases and J dropped 10; count of bases not matched to a gene: 9. The CDR3 is 15 residues long. Germline CDR1 reads LNHDA; CDR2 reads SQIVND (reference sequence). The CDR3 sequence: CASRGRDRGQSPLHF. The CDR3 DNA follows: TGTGCCAGTAGGGGCCGGGACAGGGGACAGTCACCCCTCCACTTT.

V is TRBV10-3 and J is TRBJ1-5; 8 nucleotides line up with TRBD1. CDR1 is ENHRY and CDR2 is SYGVKD in the germline V gene. V was clipped by 5 bases and J by 7 bases; unmatched bases: 7. The CDR3 length is 14 residues. The CDR3 spells CAISPDRVGQPQHF. DNA of the CDR3: TGTGCCATCAGTCCGGACAGGGTAGGACAGCCCCAGCATTTT.

This clone was detected once. J is TRBJ2-4 and V is TRBV29-1, with D possibly TRBD1 on 8 matching bases. The CDR3 runs to 14 residues. V was clipped by 2 bases and J by 7 bases, with 15 bases between them. Germline-derived CDR1 and CDR2 are SQVTM and ANQGSEA. The CDR3 loop reads CSVEKLQGGNIQYF. CDR3 nucleotide sequence: TGCAGCGTTGAAAAACTACAGGGGGGGAACATTCAGTACTTC. The full variable domain, completed using reference TRBV29-1 and TRBJ2-4, is SAVISQKPSRDICQRGTSLTIQCQVDSQVTMMFWYRQQPGQSLTLIATANQGSEATYESGFVIDKFPISRPNLTFSTLTVSNMSPEDSSIYLCSVEKLQGGNIQYFGAGTRLSVL.

This chain connects TRBV6-5 to TRBJ1-1; D is uncertain. Germline V gene sequence: CDR1 MNHEY, CDR2 SVGAGI. The CDR3 consists of 12 residues. Trimming removed 6 bases at V and 11 bases at J, with 16 bases between. The CDR3 DNA is TGTGCCAGCAGAGGCAGGCGCGACGGGGCTTTCTTT. Protein sequence: CASRGRRDGAFF.

J is TRBJ2-5 and V is TRBV5-1; no definite D call. Trimming stripped 3 bases from V and 5 bases from J, with 11 bases between. CDR1 SGHRS and CDR2 YFSETQ come from the germline V gene. This CDR3 spans 13 amino acids. The CDR3 DNA reads TGCGCCAGCAGCTCCCCTGCGCCGGAGACCCAGTACTTC. It codes for CASSSPAPETQYF.

The chain employs TRBV9 and TRBJ2-5; TRBD2 matches at 10 bases. There are 15 residues in the CDR3. Per germline, CDR1 SGDLS and CDR2 YYNGEE. The J segment lost 4 bases and the V segment lost 4 bases, leaving 7 bases of the junction unmatched. The CDR3 here is CASSPAGTSAETQYF. The CDR3 DNA reads TGTGCCAGCAGCCCAGCTGGGACTAGCGCAGAGACCCAGTACTTC.

The chain carries TRBV27 and TRBJ2-7; D perhaps matches TRBD2 (5 bases). This CDR3 has 14 residues. Trimming shortened V by 6 bases and J by 1 base, and 13 bases separated the two germline ends. Germline CDR1 reads MNHEY; CDR2 reads SMNVEV (reference sequence). CDR3 DNA: TGTGCCAGCAGGGAACTAGGTACGTCCTACGAGCAGTACTTC. Residues: CASRELGTSYEQYF.

This clone was recorded only once. The chain joins TRBV11-2 to TRBJ2-7, with D uncertain. Germline V CDR1 and CDR2: SGHAT, FQNNGV. CDR3 length: 15 amino acids. Between the trimmed V and J ends, which lost 5 bases and 0 bases, there was a span of 14 bases. The CDR3 region is CASSPSWVLSYEQYF. The CDR3 nucleotides read TGTGCCAGCAGCCCCAGCTGGGTCCTCTCCTACGAGCAGTACTTC.

The chain links TRBV5-1 to TRBJ2-4, with D perhaps TRBD1 (6 bases). Looked up from germline, CDR1 is SGHRS and CDR2 is YFSETQ. Trimming removed 0 bases from V and 3 bases from J, with 13 bases in between. This CDR3 contains 16 residues. Here the CDR3 DNA reads TGCGCCAGCAGCTTGGATTCAGGGGCGGTCAAAAACATTCAGTACTTC. Translating it yields CASSLDSGAVKNIQYF. Filled out from reference TRBV5-1 and TRBJ2-4, the complete variable domain reads KAGVTQTPRYLIKTRGQQVTLSCSPISGHRSVSWYQQTPGQGLQFLFEYFSETQRNKGNFPGRFSGRQFSNSRSEMNVSTLELGDSALYLCASSLDSGAVKNIQYFGAGTRLSVL.

This chain links TRBV5-4 with TRBJ2-5, with TRBD1 identical over 8 bases. The V gene end was trimmed by 3 bases and the J gene end by 5 bases; junction bases not matched to a gene: 9. Germline V CDR1 and CDR2: SGHNT, YYREEE (reference sequence). The CDR3 length is 15 residues. The CDR3 DNA follows: TGTGCCAGCAGCTCCTTGCAGGGGGCGGGGGAGACCCAGTACTTC. It is translated as CASSSLQGAGETQYF.

V is TRBV5-5 and J is TRBJ1-3, with 7 nucleotides matching TRBD1. Germline V gene data show CDR1 as SGHKS and CDR2 as YYEKEE (reference sequence). Unmatched junction bases numbered 14, after V lost 4 bases and J lost 1 base. This CDR3 spans 18 amino acids. The CDR3 loop reads CASSPGAGQFSSGNTIYF. The CDR3 nucleotides are TGTGCCAGCAGCCCTGGGGCGGGACAGTTCTCATCTGGAAACACCATATATTTT. The variable domain in full, completed from reference TRBV5-5 and TRBJ1-3, reads DAGVTQSPTHLIKTRGQQVTLRCSPISGHKSVSWYQQVLGQGPQFIFQYYEKEERGRGNFPDRFSARQFPNYSSELNVNALLLGDSALYLCASSPGAGQFSSGNTIYFGEGSWLTVV.

The rearrangement joins TRBV6-1 to TRBJ2-2, with D perhaps TRBD1 (5 bases). The CDR3 covers 16 residues. Germline values: CDR1 MNHNS, CDR2 SASEGT. The V end lost 4 bases, the J end lost 4 bases, and 16 bases lay between the germline ends. CDR3 sequence: CASSVGDGSITGELFF. In DNA form, the CDR3 reads TGTGCCAGCAGTGTAGGGGATGGTTCGATCACCGGGGAGCTGTTTTTT.

The gene calls are TRBV4-2 and TRBJ1-6; no clear D gene. Per germline, CDR1 LGHNA and CDR2 YNFKEQ. V was clipped by 1 base and J by 0 bases, with 19 bases between them. The CDR3 consists of 20 residues. In DNA form, the CDR3 reads TGTGCCAGCAGCCAAGTGCGCGGAACACCTTCCAGCTCCTATAATTCACCCCTCCACTTT. Residues: CASSQVRGTPSSSYNSPLHF.

This sequence joins TRBV4-1 and TRBJ1-5, with D perhaps matching TRBD1 (5 bases). The germline gives CDR1 MGHRA, CDR2 YSYEKL. With 4 bases removed from V and 6 bases from J, the gap between germline ends came to 16 bases. This CDR3 region has 15 residues. CDR3 DNA sequence: TGCGCCAGCAGCCGCACTGGGGGAGGCATTCAGCCCCAGCATTTT. Encoded protein: CASSRTGGGIQPQHF.

The chain joins TRBV11-1 to TRBJ2-3; a possible D gene is TRBD2 (5 bases). The CDR3 totals 13 residues. The V end was cut by 0 bases, the J end by 4 bases, with 5 bases between. CDR1 SGHAT and CDR2 FQDESV come from the germline V gene (reference sequence). The CDR3 loop reads CASSLARADTQYF. CDR3 nucleotides: TGTGCCAGCAGCTTAGCGCGGGCAGATACGCAGTATTTT.

The chain joins TRBV6-1 to TRBJ2-7; the match to TRBD1 covers 7 bases. J lost 3 bases, V lost 5 bases, and 7 bases had no gene match. The CDR3 contains 14 residues. From germline, CDR1 is MNHNS and CDR2 SASEGT. CDR3 sequence (DNA): TGTGCCAGCAGTCAGACAGGGCACATCTACGAGCAGTACTTC. Protein: CASSQTGHIYEQYF.

The chain has TRBV2 and TRBJ1-1; the D is unclear. The length of the CDR3 is 14 residues. CDR1 SNHLY and CDR2 FYNNEI come from the germline V gene. V lost 4 bases to trimming and J lost 0 bases, with 9 bases between them. This CDR3 is CASSVQQLNTEAFF. The CDR3 DNA is TGTGCCAGCAGTGTTCAACAGCTGAACACTGAAGCTTTCTTT.

The J gene is TRBJ2-7, the V gene TRBV7-2; the match to TRBD1 covers 11 bases. The CDR3 runs to 15 residues. The V and J ends lost 5 bases and 3 bases, in that order; junction bases with no gene match: 6. The germline V gene encodes CDR1 SGHTA and CDR2 FQGNSA. CDR3 sequence reads: CASSRTGTGGYEQYF. CDR3 nucleotide sequence: TGTGCCAGCAGCAGAACCGGGACAGGGGGCTACGAGCAGTACTTC.

V and J are TRBV18 and TRBJ2-7; 10 bases line up with TRBD2. Unmatched junction bases numbered 5, after V lost 4 bases and J lost 2 bases. Germline CDR1 and CDR2: KGHSH and LQKENI. The CDR3 length is 15 residues. CDR3 DNA: TGTGCCAGCTCACTTGGGACTAGCGAAACCTACGAGCAGTACTTC. It is translated as CASSLGTSETYEQYF.

The genes are TRBV7-9 and TRBJ2-5, with D possibly TRBD1 on 6 matching bases. Trimming removed 7 bases from V and 5 bases from J, with 11 bases in between. The CDR3 loop spans 12 amino acids. Germline V gives CDR1 SEHNR, CDR2 FQNEAQ (reference sequence). As DNA, the CDR3 is TGTGCCAGCACCCGGGACACTGAGACCCAGTACTTC. The encoded protein is CASTRDTETQYF.

V gene TRBV7-8 combines with J gene TRBJ2-5; D may be TRBD2 (6 bases). CDR1 is SGHVS, CDR2 FQNEAQ, per germline. The V end lost 5 bases, the J end lost 2 bases, and 15 bases lay between the germline ends. CDR3 size: 15 residues. CDR3 region: CASSPGPGLQETQYF. Here the CDR3 DNA reads TGTGCCAGCAGCCCAGGACCGGGACTGCAAGAGACCCAGTACTTC.

The gene calls are TRBV6-5 and TRBJ2-1, with D possibly matching TRBD1 (6 bases). V gave up 6 bases and J gave up 8 bases, with 17 bases separating them. The CDR3 extends over 14 amino acids. Germline V gene data show CDR1 as MNHEY and CDR2 as SVGAGI. Here the CDR3 DNA reads TGTGCCAGCAGATTTACCACAGGGTTCCATGAGCAGTTCTTC. It translates to CASRFTTGFHEQFF.